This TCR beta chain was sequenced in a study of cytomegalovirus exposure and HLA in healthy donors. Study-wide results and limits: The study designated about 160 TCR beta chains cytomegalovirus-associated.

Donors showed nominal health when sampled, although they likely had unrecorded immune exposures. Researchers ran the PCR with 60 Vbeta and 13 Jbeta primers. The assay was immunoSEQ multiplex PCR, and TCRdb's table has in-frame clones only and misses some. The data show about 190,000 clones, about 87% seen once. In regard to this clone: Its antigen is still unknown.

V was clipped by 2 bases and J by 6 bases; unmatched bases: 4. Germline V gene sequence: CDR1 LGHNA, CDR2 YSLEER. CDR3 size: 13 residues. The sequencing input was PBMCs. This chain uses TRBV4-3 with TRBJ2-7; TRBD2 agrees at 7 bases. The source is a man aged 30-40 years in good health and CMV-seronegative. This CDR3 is CASSQREGSEQYF. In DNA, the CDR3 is TGCGCCAGCAGCCAAAGGGAGGGTAGCGAGCAGTACTTC.